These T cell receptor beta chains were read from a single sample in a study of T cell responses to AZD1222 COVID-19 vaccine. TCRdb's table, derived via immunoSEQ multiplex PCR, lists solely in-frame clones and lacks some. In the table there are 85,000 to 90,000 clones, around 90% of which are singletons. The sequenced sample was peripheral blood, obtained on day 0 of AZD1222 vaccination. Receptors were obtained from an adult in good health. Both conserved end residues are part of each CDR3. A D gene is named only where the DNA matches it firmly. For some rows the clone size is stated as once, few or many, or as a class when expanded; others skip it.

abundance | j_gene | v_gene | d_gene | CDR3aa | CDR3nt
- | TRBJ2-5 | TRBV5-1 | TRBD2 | CASSSGLAGANLRETQYF | TGCGCCAGCAGCTCGGGACTAGCGGGAGCGAATTTAAGAGAGACCCAGTACTTC
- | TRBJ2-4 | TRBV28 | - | CASSPRPKGAKNIQYF | TGTGCCAGCAGTCCCCGCCCCAAGGGAGCCAAAAACATTCAGTACTTC
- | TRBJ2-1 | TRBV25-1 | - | CASTRGGSSYNEQFF | TGTGCCAGCACCCGAGGGGGGAGCTCCTACAATGAGCAGTTCTTC
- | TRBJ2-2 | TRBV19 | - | CASSMSLTTTGELFF | TGTGCCAGTAGTATGAGTTTGACAACCACCGGGGAGCTGTTTTTT
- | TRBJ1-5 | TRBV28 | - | CASSLGQPRPQHF | TGTGCCAGCAGTTTAGGACAGCCTAGGCCCCAGCATTTT
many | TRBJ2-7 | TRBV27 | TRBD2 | CASRSGTSGTEQYF | TGTGCCAGCAGGTCCGGGACTAGCGGTACCGAGCAGTACTTC
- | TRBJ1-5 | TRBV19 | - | CASSIGGLADSNQPQHF | TGTGCCAGTAGTATAGGGGGGTTGGCAGATAGCAATCAGCCCCAGCATTTT
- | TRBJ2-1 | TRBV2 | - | CASSPRGTYNEQFF | TGTGCCAGCAGCCCCCGGGGAACCTACAATGAGCAGTTCTTC
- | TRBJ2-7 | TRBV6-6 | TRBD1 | CASSYGDRGTYEQYF | TGTGCCAGCAGTTACGGGGACAGGGGGACCTACGAGCAGTACTTC
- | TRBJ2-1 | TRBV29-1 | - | CSVEWGVVGHEQFF | TGCAGCGTTGAATGGGGAGTGGTGGGCCATGAGCAGTTCTTC
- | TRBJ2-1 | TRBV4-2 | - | CASSQEARHNEQFF | TGTGCCAGCAGCCAAGAGGCCCGACACAATGAGCAGTTCTTC
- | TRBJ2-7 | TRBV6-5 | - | CASSYSGVSGHYEQYF | TGTGCCAGCAGTTACAGCGGGGTTTCGGGACACTACGAGCAGTACTTC
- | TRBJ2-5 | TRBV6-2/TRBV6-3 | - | CASSYPLGRGTQETQYF | TGTGCCAGCAGTTACCCTCTCGGCAGGGGCACCCAAGAGACCCAGTACTTC
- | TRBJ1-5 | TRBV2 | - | CASSDRNSNQPQHF | TGTGCCAGCAGCGACAGGAATAGCAATCAGCCCCAGCATTTT
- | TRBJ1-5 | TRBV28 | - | CASSLPGEGQPQHF | TGTGCCAGCAGTTTACCGGGGGAAGGCCAGCCCCAGCATTTT
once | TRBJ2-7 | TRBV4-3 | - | CASSQEYRAYEQYF | TGCGCCAGCAGCCAAGAGTACAGGGCCTACGAGCAGTACTTC
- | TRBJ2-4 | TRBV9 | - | CASSVDTGTEKNIQYF | TGTGCCAGCAGCGTAGACACCGGGACGGAAAAAAACATTCAGTACTTC
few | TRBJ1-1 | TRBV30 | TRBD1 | CAWSVQGMTEAFF | TGTGCCTGGAGTGTACAGGGGATGACTGAAGCTTTCTTT
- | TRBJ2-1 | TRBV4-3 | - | CASSQYLLQGEFF | TGCGCCAGCAGCCAATATTTATTACAGGGAGAGTTCTTC
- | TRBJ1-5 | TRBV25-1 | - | CASSPGSNQPQHF | TGTGCCAGCAGTCCAGGGAGCAATCAGCCCCAGCATTTT
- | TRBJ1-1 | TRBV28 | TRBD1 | CASSRTGVAAFF | TGTGCCAGCAGCCGGACAGGGGTGGCCGCTTTCTTT
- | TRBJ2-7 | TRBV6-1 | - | CASSDNPYEQYF | TGTGCCAGCAGTGACAATCCCTACGAGCAGTACTTC
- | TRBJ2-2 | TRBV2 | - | CASSELLATTGELFF | TGTGCCAGCAGTGAGCTCCTAGCGACCACCGGGGAGCTGTTTTTT
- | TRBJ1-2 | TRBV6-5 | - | CASSSRSGIYGYTF | TGTGCCAGCAGTTCCAGGTCGGGGATCTATGGCTACACCTTC
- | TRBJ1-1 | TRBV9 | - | CASSVGLGRGNTEAFF | TGTGCCAGCAGCGTAGGGTTGGGCCGGGGGAACACTGAAGCTTTCTTT
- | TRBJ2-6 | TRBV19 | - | CASSGSGSGANVLTF | TGTGCCAGTAGTGGATCGGGTTCTGGGGCCAACGTCCTGACTTTC
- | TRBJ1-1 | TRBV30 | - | CAWSQGGGTEAFF | TGTGCCTGGAGTCAAGGTGGGGGCACTGAAGCTTTCTTT
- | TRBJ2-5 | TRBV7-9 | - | CASSLRRDWQETQYF | TGTGCCAGCAGCTTACGCCGGGACTGGCAAGAGACCCAGTACTTC
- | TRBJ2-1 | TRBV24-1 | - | CATSDGNSYNEQFF | TGTGCCACCAGTGATGGGAACTCCTACAATGAGCAGTTCTTC
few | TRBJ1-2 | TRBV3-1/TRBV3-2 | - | CASSQGQGQGYTF | TGTGCCAGCAGCCAAGGCCAGGGGCAAGGCTACACCTTC
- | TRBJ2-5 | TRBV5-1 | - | CASSLGPLGETQYF | TGCGCCAGCAGCTTGGGTCCTCTTGGGGAGACCCAGTACTTC
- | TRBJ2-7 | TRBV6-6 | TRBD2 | CASRVTSGIYEQYF | TGTGCCAGCAGGGTGACTAGCGGGATTTACGAGCAGTACTTC
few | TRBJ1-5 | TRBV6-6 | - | CASRPQDSNQPQHF | TGTGCCAGCAGACCTCAGGATAGCAATCAGCCCCAGCATTTT